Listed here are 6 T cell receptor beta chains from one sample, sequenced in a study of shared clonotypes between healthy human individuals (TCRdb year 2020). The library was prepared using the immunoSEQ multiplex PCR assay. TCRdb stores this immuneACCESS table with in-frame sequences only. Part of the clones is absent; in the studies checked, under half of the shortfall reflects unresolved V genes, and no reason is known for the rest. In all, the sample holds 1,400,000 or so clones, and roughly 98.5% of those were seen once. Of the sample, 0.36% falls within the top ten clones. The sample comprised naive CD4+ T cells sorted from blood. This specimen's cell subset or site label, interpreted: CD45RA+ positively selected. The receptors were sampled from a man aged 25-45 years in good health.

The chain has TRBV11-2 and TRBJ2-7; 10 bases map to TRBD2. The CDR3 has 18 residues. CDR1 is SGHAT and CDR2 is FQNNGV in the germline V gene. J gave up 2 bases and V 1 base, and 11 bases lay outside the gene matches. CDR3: CASSLGGHRTSGTYEQYF. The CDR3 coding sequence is TGTGCCAGCAGCTTAGGGGGGCATCGGACTAGCGGAACCTACGAGCAGTACTTC.

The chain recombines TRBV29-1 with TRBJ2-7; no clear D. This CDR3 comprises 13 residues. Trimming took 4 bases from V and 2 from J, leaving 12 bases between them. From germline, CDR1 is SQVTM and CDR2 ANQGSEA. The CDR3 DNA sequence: TGCAGCGTTGCGCGACGACAAGCCTACGAGCAGTACTTC. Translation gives CSVARRQAYEQYF.

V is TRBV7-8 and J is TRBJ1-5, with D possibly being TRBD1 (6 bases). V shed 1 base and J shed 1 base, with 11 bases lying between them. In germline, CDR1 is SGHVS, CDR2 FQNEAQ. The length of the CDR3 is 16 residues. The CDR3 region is CASSLVPGHSNQPQHF. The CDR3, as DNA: TGTGCCAGCAGCTTAGTTCCGGGACACAGCAATCAGCCCCAGCATTTT.

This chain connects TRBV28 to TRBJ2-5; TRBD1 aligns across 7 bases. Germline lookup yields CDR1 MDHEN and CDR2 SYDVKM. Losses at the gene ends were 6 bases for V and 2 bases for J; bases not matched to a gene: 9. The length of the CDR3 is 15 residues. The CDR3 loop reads CASSSAGTAQETQYF. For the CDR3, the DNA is TGTGCCAGCAGCTCCGCTGGGACAGCTCAAGAGACCCAGTACTTC.

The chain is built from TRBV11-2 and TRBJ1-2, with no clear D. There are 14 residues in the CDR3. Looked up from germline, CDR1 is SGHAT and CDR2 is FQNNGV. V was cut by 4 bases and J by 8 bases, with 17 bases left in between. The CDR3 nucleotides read TGTGCCAGCAGCTCGGGGAGGGAGGTTCTGGGCTACACCTTC. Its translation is CASSSGREVLGYTF.

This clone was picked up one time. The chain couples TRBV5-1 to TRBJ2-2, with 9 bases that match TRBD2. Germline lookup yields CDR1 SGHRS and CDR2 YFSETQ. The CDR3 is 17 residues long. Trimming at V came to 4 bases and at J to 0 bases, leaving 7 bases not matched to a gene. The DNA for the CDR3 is TGCGCCAGCAGCCCCGCTAGCGGGGACGCGAACACCGGGGAGCTGTTTTTT. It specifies CASSPASGDANTGELFF.